This T cell receptor beta chain was captured by sequencing in a study of vaccination and CD4 T cells after COVID-19. Study outcomes and limitations: A median of approximately 90% of reactive clones, in convalescent patients, became evident only post-vaccination.

On this clonotype: Antigen specificity is unknown.

Treatment meaning: approximately nine-day PBMC culture with coronavirus spike peptide pools or control peptides (ViraFEST assay). Antigen-specific T cell expansion with peptide pools preceded TCR sequencing in the ViraFEST approach. The germline gives CDR1 MNHNS, CDR2 SASEGT. The junction had 4 bases not matched to a gene; V was cut back by 2 bases and J by 2 bases. This CDR3 contains 16 residues. CD4+ T cells that had been cultured provided DNA sequenced with the Oncomine TCR Beta short-read assay. TCRdb reanalysed the PCR reads using MiXCR and keeps one entry per CDR3 protein. Of 23,000 or so distinct CDR3 sequences in the sample, around 69% were seen once.

The sequence was obtained from a human donor who received a COVID-19 vaccine. The specimen was CD4+ T cells from blood, cultured in vitro, collected after SARS-CoV-2 vaccination. This chain links TRBV6-1 with TRBJ2-2, with 8 bases that match TRBD2. The CDR3 protein is CASSEFAGGNTGELFF. The CDR3, as DNA: TGTGCCAGCAGTGAATTTGCGGGGGGAAACACCGGGGAGCTGTTTTTT.